The 3 T cell receptor beta chains given below trace back to one sample, sequenced in a study of cytomegalovirus exposure and HLA in healthy donors. PCR involved 60 Vbeta and 13 Jbeta primers. TCRdb keeps only in-frame clones here, not all; method: immunoSEQ multiplex PCR. The repertoire has about 110,000 clones, over 70% of them found once; the top ten carry approximately 2.1%. The sequenced material came from PBMCs. Receptors were obtained from a man aged 30-40 years in good health and CMV-seronegative.

This chain joins TRBV29-1 and TRBJ2-5; the D is unclear. The J call may not be correct, given that the DNA end is closer to TRBJ2-7. The V gene's germline CDR1 is SQVTM and CDR2 ANQGSEA. CDR3 size: 10 residues. The CDR3 region is CSVLGDEQYF. For the CDR3, the DNA is TGCAGCGTCCTCGGAGACGAGCAGTACTTC.

This chain uses TRBV9 with TRBJ2-5, with 12 bases aligning to TRBD2. The V segment lost 4 bases and the J segment 2 bases; nucleotides outside the gene matches: 9. CDR1 and CDR2 (germline): SGDLS, YYNGEE. The CDR3 totals 17 residues. Here the CDR3 DNA reads TGTGCCAGCAGCACCCCGGGACTAGCGGGCGTACAAGAGACCCAGTACTTC. Its translation is CASSTPGLAGVQETQYF.

V and J are TRBV6-1 and TRBJ1-1, with 9 nucleotides matching TRBD1. The CDR3 extends over 13 amino acids. In germline, CDR1 is MNHNS, CDR2 SASEGT. V shed 11 bases, J shed 10 bases, and the junction held 14 bases outside the gene matches. The CDR3 here is CASKGQGSEGAFF. For the CDR3, the DNA is TGTGCCTCCAAGGGACAGGGTTCCGAGGGAGCTTTCTTT.